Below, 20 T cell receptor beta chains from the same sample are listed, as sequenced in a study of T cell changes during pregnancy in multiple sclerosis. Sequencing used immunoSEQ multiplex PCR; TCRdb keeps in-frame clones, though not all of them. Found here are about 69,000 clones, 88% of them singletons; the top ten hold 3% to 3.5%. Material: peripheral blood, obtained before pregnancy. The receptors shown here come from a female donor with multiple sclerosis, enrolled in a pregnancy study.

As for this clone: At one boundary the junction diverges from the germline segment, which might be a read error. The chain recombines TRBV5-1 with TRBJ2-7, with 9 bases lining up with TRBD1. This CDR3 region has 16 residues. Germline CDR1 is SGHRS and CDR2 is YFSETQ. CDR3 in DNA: TGCGCCAGCAGCTTGGCGGACGGGACAGGGCTCTCTTCTGGGCACTTC. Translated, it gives CASSLADGTGLSSGHF.

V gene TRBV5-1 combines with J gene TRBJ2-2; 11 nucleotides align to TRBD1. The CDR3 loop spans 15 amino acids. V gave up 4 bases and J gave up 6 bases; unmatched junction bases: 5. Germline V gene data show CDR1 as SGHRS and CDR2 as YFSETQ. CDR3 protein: CASSHGQGASGELFF. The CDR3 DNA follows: TGCGCCAGCAGCCACGGACAGGGGGCATCCGGGGAGCTGTTTTTT.

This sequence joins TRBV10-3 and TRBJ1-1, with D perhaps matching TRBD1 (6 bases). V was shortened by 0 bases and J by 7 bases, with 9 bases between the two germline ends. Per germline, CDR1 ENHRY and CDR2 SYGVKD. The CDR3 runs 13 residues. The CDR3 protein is CAISESYRDEAFF. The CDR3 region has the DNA TGTGCCATCAGTGAGTCGTACAGGGATGAAGCTTTCTTT.

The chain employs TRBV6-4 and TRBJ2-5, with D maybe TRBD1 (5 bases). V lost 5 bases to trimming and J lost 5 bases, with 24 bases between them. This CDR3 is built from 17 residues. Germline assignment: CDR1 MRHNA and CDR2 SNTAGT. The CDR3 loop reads CASSYRYTDTTNETQYF. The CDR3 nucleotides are TGTGCCAGCAGTTACCGATATACGGACACAACCAACGAGACCCAGTACTTC.

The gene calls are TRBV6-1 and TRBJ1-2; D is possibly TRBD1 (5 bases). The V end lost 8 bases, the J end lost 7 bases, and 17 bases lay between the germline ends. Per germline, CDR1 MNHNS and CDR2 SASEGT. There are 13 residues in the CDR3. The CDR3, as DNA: TGTGCCAGCGGTCCTTCAGGGTCGAGTGGCTACACCTTC. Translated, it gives CASGPSGSSGYTF.

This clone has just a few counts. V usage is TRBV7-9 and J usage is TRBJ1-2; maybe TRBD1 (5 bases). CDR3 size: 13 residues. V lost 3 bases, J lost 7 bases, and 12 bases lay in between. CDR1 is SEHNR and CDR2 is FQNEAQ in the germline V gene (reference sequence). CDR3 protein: CASSLGGVRGYTF. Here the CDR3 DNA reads TGTGCCAGCAGCTTGGGAGGGGTGCGTGGCTACACCTTC.

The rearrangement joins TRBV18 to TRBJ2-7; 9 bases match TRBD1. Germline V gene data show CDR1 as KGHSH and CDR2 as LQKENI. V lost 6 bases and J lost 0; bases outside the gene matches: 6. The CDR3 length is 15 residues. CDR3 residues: CASSHTGGTSYEQYF. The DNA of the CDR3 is TGTGCCAGCTCTCACACAGGGGGCACCTCCTACGAGCAGTACTTC. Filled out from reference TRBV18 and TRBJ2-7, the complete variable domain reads NAGVMQNPRHLVRRRGQEARLRCSPMKGHSHVYWYRQLPEEGLKFMVYLQKENIIDESGMPKERFSAEFPKEGPSILRIQQVVRGDSAAYFCASSHTGGTSYEQYFGPGTRLTVT.

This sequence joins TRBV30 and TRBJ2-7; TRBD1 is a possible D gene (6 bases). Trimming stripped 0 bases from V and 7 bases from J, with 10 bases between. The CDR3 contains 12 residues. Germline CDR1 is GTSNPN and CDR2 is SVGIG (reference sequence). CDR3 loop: CAWSVRGLEQYF. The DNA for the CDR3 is TGTGCCTGGAGTGTGAGGGGGTTGGAGCAGTACTTC.

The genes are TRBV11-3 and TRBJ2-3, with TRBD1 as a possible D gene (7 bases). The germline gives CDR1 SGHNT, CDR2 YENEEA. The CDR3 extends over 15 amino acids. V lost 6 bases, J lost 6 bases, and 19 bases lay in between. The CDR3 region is CASSTGAGGPDTQYF. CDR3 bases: TGTGCCAGCAGTACGGGGGCAGGGGGGCCCGATACGCAGTATTTT.

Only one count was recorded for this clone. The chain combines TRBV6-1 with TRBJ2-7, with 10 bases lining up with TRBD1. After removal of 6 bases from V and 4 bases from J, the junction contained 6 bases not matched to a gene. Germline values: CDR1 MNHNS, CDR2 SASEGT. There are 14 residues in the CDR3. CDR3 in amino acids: CASRTGQGFYEQYF. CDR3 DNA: TGTGCCAGCAGGACGGGACAGGGGTTTTACGAGCAGTACTTC.

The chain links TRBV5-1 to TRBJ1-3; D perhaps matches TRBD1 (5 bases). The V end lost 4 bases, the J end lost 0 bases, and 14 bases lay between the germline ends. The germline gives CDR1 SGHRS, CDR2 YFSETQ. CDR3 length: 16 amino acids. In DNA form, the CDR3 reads TGCGCCAGCAGCGGCGGGACGGGGAACTCTGGAAACACCATATATTTT. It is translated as CASSGGTGNSGNTIYF. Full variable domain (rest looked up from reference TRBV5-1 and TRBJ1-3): KAGVTQTPRYLIKTRGQQVTLSCSPISGHRSVSWYQQTPGQGLQFLFEYFSETQRNKGNFPGRFSGRQFSNSRSEMNVSTLELGDSALYLCASSGGTGNSGNTIYFGEGSWLTVV.

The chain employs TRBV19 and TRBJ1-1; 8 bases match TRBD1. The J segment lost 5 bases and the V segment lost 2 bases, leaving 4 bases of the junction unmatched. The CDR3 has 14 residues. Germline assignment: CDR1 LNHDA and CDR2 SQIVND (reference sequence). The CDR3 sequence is CASSITGGSTEAFF. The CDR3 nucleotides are TGTGCCAGTAGTATAACAGGGGGAAGTACTGAAGCTTTCTTT.

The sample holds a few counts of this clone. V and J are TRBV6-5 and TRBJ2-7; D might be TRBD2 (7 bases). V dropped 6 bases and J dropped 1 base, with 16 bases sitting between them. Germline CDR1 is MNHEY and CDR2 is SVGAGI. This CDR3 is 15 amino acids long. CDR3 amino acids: CASRDSGGSSYEQYF. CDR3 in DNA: TGTGCCAGCAGGGACTCGGGGGGCAGTTCCTACGAGCAGTACTTC.

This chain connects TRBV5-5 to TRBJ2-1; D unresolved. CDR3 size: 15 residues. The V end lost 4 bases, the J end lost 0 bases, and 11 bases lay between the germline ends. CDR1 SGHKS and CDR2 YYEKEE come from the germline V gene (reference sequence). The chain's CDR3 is CASSPEPFSYNEQFF. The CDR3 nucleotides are TGTGCCAGCAGCCCGGAGCCCTTCTCCTACAATGAGCAGTTCTTC.

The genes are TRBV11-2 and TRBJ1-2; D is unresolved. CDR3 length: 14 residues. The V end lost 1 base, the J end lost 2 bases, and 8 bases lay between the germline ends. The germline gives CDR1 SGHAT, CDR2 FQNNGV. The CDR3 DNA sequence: TGTGCCAGCAGCTTAGCCGCGAAGAACTATGGCTACACCTTC. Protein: CASSLAAKNYGYTF. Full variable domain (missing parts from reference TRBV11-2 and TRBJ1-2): EAGVAQSPRYKIIEKRQSVAFWCNPISGHATLYWYQQILGQGPKLLIQFQNNGVVDDSQLPKDRFSAERLKGVDSTLKIQPAKLEDSAVYLCASSLAAKNYGYTFGSGTRLTVV.

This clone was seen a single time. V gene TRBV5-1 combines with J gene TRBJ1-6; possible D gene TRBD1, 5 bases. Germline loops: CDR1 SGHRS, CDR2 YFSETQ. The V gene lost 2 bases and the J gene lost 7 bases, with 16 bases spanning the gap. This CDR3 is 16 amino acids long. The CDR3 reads CASSFEGVTTNSPLHF. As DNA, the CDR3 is TGCGCCAGCAGCTTTGAAGGGGTCACCACAAATTCACCCCTCCACTTT.

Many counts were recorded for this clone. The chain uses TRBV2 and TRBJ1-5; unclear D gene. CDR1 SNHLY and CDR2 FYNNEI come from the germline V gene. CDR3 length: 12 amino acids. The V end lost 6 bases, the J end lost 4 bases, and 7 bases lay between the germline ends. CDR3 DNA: TGTGCCAGCAGCGCCTATAATCAGCCCCAGCATTTT. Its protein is CASSAYNQPQHF.

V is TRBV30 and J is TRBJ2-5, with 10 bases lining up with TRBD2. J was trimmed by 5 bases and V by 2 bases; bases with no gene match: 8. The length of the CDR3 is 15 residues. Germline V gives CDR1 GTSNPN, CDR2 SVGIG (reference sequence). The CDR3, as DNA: TGTGCCTGGAGTTCCAGCGGGGGGGCGGGGGAGACCCAGTACTTC. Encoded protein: CAWSSSGGAGETQYF.

CDR3 DNA sequence: TGTGCCAGCAGCTCGGGGTGGGTTAACTATGGCTACACCTTC. Residues: CASSSGWVNYGYTF. The genes are TRBV5-5 and TRBJ1-2; no firm D call. With 3 bases removed from V and 1 base from J, the gap between germline ends came to 10 bases. The CDR3 runs to 14 residues. Looked up from germline, CDR1 is SGHKS and CDR2 is YYEKEE (reference sequence).

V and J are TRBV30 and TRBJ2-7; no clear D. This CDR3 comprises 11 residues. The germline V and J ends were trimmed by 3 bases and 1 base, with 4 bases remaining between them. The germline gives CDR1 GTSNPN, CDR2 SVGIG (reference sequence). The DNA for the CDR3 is TGTGCCTGGAGCCTTTCCTACGAGCAGTACTTC. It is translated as CAWSLSYEQYF.